Following are 29 T cell receptor beta chains from one sample sequenced in a study of spatial heterogeneity in lung cancer. TCRdb passed the 5' RACE reads through MiXCR, listing each CDR3 protein once. In the table there are 35,000 to 45,000 distinct CDR3 sequences, around 5.2% of which are singletons. Time point of the sample: sample taken at primary tumor resection. The input material, whole RNA from tumor, nontumor lung or frozen PBMC, was sequenced unsorted. The sample in question was PBMCs, obtained at surgery. The receptors originated from a female donor with early-stage non-small cell lung cancer.

Many counts were recorded for this clonotype. The chain has TRBV20-1 and TRBJ2-5, with 11 nucleotides matching TRBD2. CDR3 length: 16 residues. From germline, CDR1 is DFQATT and CDR2 SNEGSKA (reference sequence). The ends lost 6 bases at V and 1 base at J; junction bases unmatched: 10. CDR3: CSAPLLAGGPQETQYF. The CDR3 region has the DNA TGCAGTGCCCCCCTCCTAGCGGGGGGCCCCCAAGAGACCCAGTACTTC.

This clonotype was detected a few times. A read error may be the cause here, since a much bigger clone is one base away. This chain links TRBV6-1 with TRBJ1-1, with TRBD1 as a possible D gene (5 bases). The CDR3 is 17 residues long. Looked up from germline, CDR1 is MNHNS and CDR2 is SASEGT. The V end was cut by 5 bases, the J end by 3 bases, with 22 bases between. CDR3 bases: TGTGCCAGCAGTTTTTTCCACCGAGGGCAGGGCGACACTGAAGCTTTCTTT. Translation gives CASSFFHRGQGDTEAFF.

This clonotype was counted between two and nine times. The CDR3 DNA reads as TGTGCCAGCAGTCTCGGACTAGCGGGGGTTTACAATGAGCAGTTCTTC. Its protein is CASSLGLAGVYNEQFF. This chain joins TRBV27 and TRBJ2-1; 13 bases map to TRBD2. The germline CDR1 and CDR2 sequences are MNHEY and SMNVEV (reference sequence). V lost 5 bases and J lost 4; bases outside the gene matches: 5. The CDR3 is made up of 16 amino acids.

This sequence joins TRBV6-5 and TRBJ1-1; 8 bases match TRBD1. V dropped 4 bases and J dropped 4; count of bases not matched to a gene: 5. This CDR3 has 14 amino acids. Per germline, CDR1 MNHEY and CDR2 SVGAGI. The CDR3 reads CASSFTGGVTEAFF. The CDR3 DNA follows: TGTGCCAGCAGTTTTACAGGGGGGGTCACTGAAGCTTTCTTT.

At least ten counts were recorded for this clonotype. The V gene is TRBV25-1, the J gene TRBJ1-1, with D possibly being TRBD1 (5 bases). Germline V gene sequence: CDR1 MGHDK, CDR2 SYGVNS. Trimming removed 6 bases at V and 4 bases at J, with 15 bases between. This CDR3 has 14 amino acids. The CDR3 protein is CASSQNVGATEAFF. In nucleotides, the CDR3 is TGTGCCAGCAGCCAGAATGTAGGGGCCACTGAAGCTTTCTTT.

This clonotype was found many times. The chain is built from TRBV29-1 and TRBJ2-3; D possibly uses TRBD1 or TRBD2 (6 bases each). This CDR3 contains 12 residues. Trimming removed 7 bases from V and 6 bases from J, with 14 bases in between. The V gene's germline CDR1 is SQVTM and CDR2 ANQGSEA. In nucleotides, the CDR3 is TGCAGCGCAAGGGGGGCCGGGGATACGCAGTATTTT. Translation gives CSARGAGDTQYF.

Many counts were recorded for this clonotype. The chain links TRBV20-1 to TRBJ2-7; D may be TRBD2 (6 bases). Between the trimmed V and J ends, which lost 5 bases and 0 bases, there was a span of 11 bases. The CDR3 spans 13 residues. Germline loops: CDR1 DFQATT, CDR2 SNEGSKA (reference sequence). For the CDR3, the DNA is TGCAGTGCTGAACGGGAGAGCTCCTACGAGCAGTACTTC. This encodes CSAERESSYEQYF.

This clonotype was counted many times. The gene calls are TRBV5-1 and TRBJ2-3, with D maybe TRBD2 (6 bases). The CDR3 is 14 residues long. The V end was cut by 0 bases, the J end by 4 bases, with 9 bases between. Looked up from germline, CDR1 is SGHRS and CDR2 is YFSETQ. The chain's CDR3 is CASSLDGSADTQYF. DNA for the CDR3: TGCGCCAGCAGCTTGGACGGGAGCGCAGATACGCAGTATTTT.

This clonotype was detected ten times or more. The chain joins TRBV9 to TRBJ1-1, with D hard to call. Germline values: CDR1 SGDLS, CDR2 YYNGEE. CDR3 length: 13 residues. The germline V and J ends were trimmed by 3 bases and 6 bases, with 12 bases remaining between them. The CDR3 loop is CASSGHVRAEAFF. In nucleotides, the CDR3 is TGTGCCAGCAGCGGGCATGTTAGAGCTGAAGCTTTCTTT.

This clonotype was counted at least ten times. The chain has TRBV24-1 and TRBJ2-4; perhaps TRBD2 as D (6 bases). The CDR3 totals 15 residues. The germline V gene encodes CDR1 KGHDR and CDR2 SFDVKD. Trimming shortened V by 3 bases and J by 5 bases, and 13 bases separated the two germline ends. CDR3: CATSDPREAQNIQYF. The CDR3, as DNA: TGTGCCACCAGTGATCCCAGGGAGGCCCAAAACATTCAGTACTTC.

This clonotype was counted at least ten times. The chain combines TRBV10-3 with TRBJ2-7, with D tentatively TRBD2 (6 bases). Germline V CDR1 and CDR2: ENHRY, SYGVKD. This CDR3 is 15 amino acids long. Trimming cost V 6 bases and J 0 bases, with 15 bases left between them. For the CDR3, the DNA is TGTGCCATCAGAGGCGGGACCGCGAGCTCCTACGAGCAGTACTTC. Translation: CAIRGGTASSYEQYF.

The table lists this clonotype with many counts. CDR3 DNA: TGCGCCAGCAGCTCCTCAGGGTTTGTGAACACTGAAGCTTTCTTT. It is translated as CASSSSGFVNTEAFF. J is TRBJ1-1 and V is TRBV5-1; the D gene is possibly TRBD1 (5 bases). This CDR3 is 15 amino acids long. The V gene's germline CDR1 is SGHRS and CDR2 YFSETQ. V was shortened by 3 bases and J by 0 bases, with 12 bases between the two germline ends. Full variable domain (rest looked up from reference TRBV5-1 and TRBJ1-1): KAGVTQTPRYLIKTRGQQVTLSCSPISGHRSVSWYQQTPGQGLQFLFEYFSETQRNKGNFPGRFSGRQFSNSRSEMNVSTLELGDSALYLCASSSSGFVNTEAFFGQGTRLTVV.

Concerning this clonotype: A clone one base away is much larger, so this may be a read error. The chain recombines TRBV5-6 with TRBJ1-4; 9 bases map to TRBD1. The CDR3 length is 16 residues. The ends lost 1 base at V and 8 bases at J; junction bases unmatched: 9. Germline CDR1 SGHDT, CDR2 YYEEEE. The CDR3 loop is CASSLSPDRGDEKLFF. Here the CDR3 DNA reads TGTGCCAGCAGCTTGTCGCCGGACAGGGGAGACGAAAAACTGTTTTTT.

This clonotype has ten or more counts. This chain connects TRBV19 to TRBJ1-1; the D gene is possibly TRBD1 (6 bases). The CDR3 spans 16 residues. Trimming took 6 bases from V and 0 from J, leaving 17 bases between them. Looked up from germline, CDR1 is LNHDA and CDR2 is SQIVND (reference sequence). For the CDR3, the DNA is TGTGCCAGTAGGGGATGGACAGACAAAATGAACACTGAAGCTTTCTTT. Protein: CASRGWTDKMNTEAFF. Complete variable domain (other parts from reference TRBV19 and TRBJ1-1): DGGITQSPKYLFRKEGQNVTLSCEQNLNHDAMYWYRQDPGQGLRLIYYSQIVNDFQKGDIAEGYSVSREKKESFPLTVTSAQKNPTAFYLCASRGWTDKMNTEAFFGQGTRLTVV.

The rearrangement links TRBV6-5 to TRBJ2-7; possible D gene TRBD1, 6 bases. This CDR3 is built from 15 residues. Germline loops: CDR1 MNHEY, CDR2 SVGAGI. Trimming stripped 0 bases from V and 5 bases from J, with 14 bases between. The CDR3 loop is CASSYSRGITHEQYF. The CDR3 nucleotides read TGTGCCAGCAGTTACTCCAGGGGCATCACGCACGAGCAGTACTTC.

This clonotype was observed at least ten times. The rearrangement joins TRBV29-1 to TRBJ2-1; unclear D gene. The germline V gene encodes CDR1 SQVTM and CDR2 ANQGSEA. The CDR3 has 13 residues. With 3 bases removed from V and 9 bases from J, the gap between germline ends came to 15 bases. The DNA of the CDR3 is TGCAGCGTTGATGGTCGGGCAACTGGTGAGCAGTTCTTC. This gives the protein CSVDGRATGEQFF.

In this sample, this clonotype turned up many times. This chain connects TRBV4-2 to TRBJ2-1, with TRBD2 identical over 7 bases. This CDR3 has 16 amino acids. Germline values: CDR1 LGHNA, CDR2 YNFKEQ. Trimming took 4 bases from V and 5 from J; bases not matched to a gene: 11. CDR3 nucleotide sequence: TGTGCCAGCAGCCTCGCAGACCGAGGGACTAACAATGAGCAGTTCTTC. It translates to CASSLADRGTNNEQFF.

This clonotype appeared many times. This chain connects TRBV5-1 to TRBJ2-1, with TRBD2 matching 9 bases. Germline V CDR1 and CDR2: SGHRS, YFSETQ. This CDR3 region has 15 residues. The V segment lost 4 bases and the J segment 1 base; nucleotides outside the gene matches: 3. This CDR3 reads CASSLSGGSYNEQFF. The CDR3 DNA reads TGCGCCAGCAGCCTTAGCGGGGGTTCCTACAATGAGCAGTTCTTC. The entire variable domain, with the rest obtained from reference TRBV5-1 and TRBJ2-1, is as follows: KAGVTQTPRYLIKTRGQQVTLSCSPISGHRSVSWYQQTPGQGLQFLFEYFSETQRNKGNFPGRFSGRQFSNSRSEMNVSTLELGDSALYLCASSLSGGSYNEQFFGPGTRLTVL.

This clonotype was detected only a few times. The rearrangement uses TRBV15 and TRBJ1-6, with D hard to call. Trimming cost V 4 bases and J 3 bases, with 7 bases left between them. Germline lookup yields CDR1 LNHNV and CDR2 YYDKDF (reference sequence). The CDR3 loop spans 14 amino acids. CDR3 nucleotide sequence: TGTGCCACCAGCAAGATCGACTATAATTCACCCCTCCACTTT. Its protein is CATSKIDYNSPLHF.

The chain combines TRBV5-5 with TRBJ2-3; 12 bases line up with TRBD2. The J segment lost 5 bases and the V segment lost 4 bases, leaving 8 bases of the junction unmatched. The CDR3 consists of 16 residues. Germline CDR1 and CDR2: SGHKS and YYEKEE (reference sequence). CDR3 residues: CASSSLAGGPIDTQYF. In DNA, the CDR3 is TGTGCCAGCAGCAGCCTAGCGGGGGGGCCGATAGATACGCAGTATTTT.

The rearrangement uses TRBV3-1 and TRBJ2-5; no reliable D call. CDR1 is LGHDT, CDR2 YNNKEL, per germline (reference sequence). CDR3 length equals 14 residues. V lost 0 bases to trimming and J lost 0 bases, with 5 bases between them. CDR3 region: CASSQEVHQETQYF. The CDR3 DNA reads TGTGCCAGCAGCCAAGAAGTCCACCAAGAGACCCAGTACTTC.

This clonotype appeared many times. The rearrangement joins TRBV4-1 to TRBJ2-1; D unclear. This CDR3 comprises 14 residues. V lost 1 base and J lost 5, with 9 bases in between. From germline, CDR1 is MGHRA and CDR2 YSYEKL. CDR3 sequence (DNA): TGCGCCAGCAGCCAAGTGGGCGGAGACAATGAGCAGTTCTTC. Protein product: CASSQVGGDNEQFF.

This clonotype has at least ten counts. This chain uses TRBV25-1 with TRBJ2-2, with TRBD1 as a possible D gene (6 bases). The CDR3 sequence is 14 residues long. The germline V gene has CDR1 MGHDK and CDR2 SYGVNS. Trimming stripped 5 bases from V and 3 bases from J, with 10 bases between. CDR3 sequence reads: CASSITGYTGELFF. CDR3 nucleotide sequence: TGTGCCAGCAGTATCACAGGGTACACCGGGGAGCTGTTTTTT.

Many counts were recorded for this clonotype. This sequence joins TRBV7-9 and TRBJ1-3; the D gene is possibly TRBD1 (5 bases). Germline loops: CDR1 SEHNR, CDR2 FQNEAQ (reference sequence). The CDR3 sequence is 18 residues long. Trimming took off 5 bases at V and 0 bases at J, with 20 bases between the two ends. The CDR3 sequence: CASSRPRQLENSGNTIYF. CDR3 in DNA: TGTGCCAGCAGCCGTCCCAGACAGCTAGAAAACTCTGGAAACACCATATATTTT. The full variable domain, rest sourced from reference TRBV7-9 and TRBJ1-3, is DTGVSQNPRHKITKRGQNVTFRCDPISEHNRLYWYRQTLGQGPEFLTYFQNEAQLEKSRLLSDRFSAERPKGSFSTLEIQRTEQGDSAMYLCASSRPRQLENSGNTIYFGEGSWLTVV.

This clonotype was counted ten times or more. The gene calls are TRBV6-5 and TRBJ2-2, with TRBD1 identical over 7 bases. Trimming cost V 6 bases and J 7 bases; bases outside gene matches: 8. The CDR3 sequence is 14 residues long. CDR1 is MNHEY and CDR2 is SVGAGI in the germline V gene. The CDR3 region is CASSHQGVSGELFF. In DNA form, the CDR3 reads TGTGCCAGCAGCCACCAGGGGGTGAGCGGGGAGCTGTTTTTT.

This clonotype appeared many times. The chain is built from TRBV5-1 and TRBJ2-3; 10 positions agree with TRBD2. With 3 bases clipped from V and 2 bases from J, the junction kept 6 bases outside the gene matches. The CDR3 covers 16 residues. CDR1 SGHRS and CDR2 YFSETQ come from the germline V gene. The CDR3 is CASSSSGGAITDTQYF. The CDR3 nucleotides read TGCGCCAGCAGCTCCAGCGGGGGGGCCATCACAGATACGCAGTATTTT.

The rearrangement links TRBV18 to TRBJ2-5, with D perhaps TRBD1 or TRBD2 (5 bases each). CDR3 length: 15 residues. Looked up from germline, CDR1 is KGHSH and CDR2 is LQKENI. Trimming took 3 bases from V and 5 from J, leaving 16 bases between them. The CDR3 coding sequence is TGTGCCAGCTCACCTGAGGGCAGGGTAACGGAGACCCAGTACTTC. The encoded protein is CASSPEGRVTETQYF.

This clonotype was seen many times. The J gene is TRBJ1-2, the V gene TRBV9, with D perhaps TRBD1 (5 bases). V dropped 4 bases and J dropped 2 bases, with 15 bases sitting between them. Germline lookup yields CDR1 SGDLS and CDR2 YYNGEE. The CDR3 covers 15 residues. The CDR3 sequence is CASSSLSGVNYGYTF. The CDR3 DNA follows: TGTGCCAGCAGCTCCTTGTCGGGGGTCAACTATGGCTACACCTTC.

This clonotype was counted at least ten times. V is TRBV4-3 and J is TRBJ2-1, with TRBD2 matching 12 bases. Germline values: CDR1 LGHNA, CDR2 YSLEER. The CDR3 extends over 18 amino acids. Unmatched junction bases numbered 14, after V lost 2 bases and J lost 9 bases. CDR3 sequence reads: CASSQSRGPSGGVGEQFF. DNA for the CDR3: TGCGCCAGCAGCCAATCCCGGGGCCCTAGCGGGGGGGTCGGTGAGCAGTTCTTC.